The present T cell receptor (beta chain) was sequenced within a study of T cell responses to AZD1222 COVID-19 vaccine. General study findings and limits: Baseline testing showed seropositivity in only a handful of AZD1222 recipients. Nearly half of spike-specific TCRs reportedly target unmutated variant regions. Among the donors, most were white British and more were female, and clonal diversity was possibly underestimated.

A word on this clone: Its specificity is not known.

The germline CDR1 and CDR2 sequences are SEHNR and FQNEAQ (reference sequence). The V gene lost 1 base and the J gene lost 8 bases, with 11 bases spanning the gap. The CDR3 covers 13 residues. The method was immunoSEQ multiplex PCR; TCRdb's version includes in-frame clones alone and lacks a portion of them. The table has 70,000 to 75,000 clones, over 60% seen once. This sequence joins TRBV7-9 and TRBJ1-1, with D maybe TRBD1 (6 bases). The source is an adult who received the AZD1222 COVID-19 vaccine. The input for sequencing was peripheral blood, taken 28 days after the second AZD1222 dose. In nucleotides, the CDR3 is TGTGCCAGCAGCTTAGGGGGAGACAGGGAAGCTTTCTTT. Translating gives CASSLGGDREAFF. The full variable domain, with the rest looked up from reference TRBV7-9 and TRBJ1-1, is DTGVSQNPRHKITKRGQNVTFRCDPISEHNRLYWYRQTLGQGPEFLTYFQNEAQLEKSRLLSDRFSAERPKGSFSTLEIQRTEQGDSAMYLCASSLGGDREAFFGQGTRLTVV.